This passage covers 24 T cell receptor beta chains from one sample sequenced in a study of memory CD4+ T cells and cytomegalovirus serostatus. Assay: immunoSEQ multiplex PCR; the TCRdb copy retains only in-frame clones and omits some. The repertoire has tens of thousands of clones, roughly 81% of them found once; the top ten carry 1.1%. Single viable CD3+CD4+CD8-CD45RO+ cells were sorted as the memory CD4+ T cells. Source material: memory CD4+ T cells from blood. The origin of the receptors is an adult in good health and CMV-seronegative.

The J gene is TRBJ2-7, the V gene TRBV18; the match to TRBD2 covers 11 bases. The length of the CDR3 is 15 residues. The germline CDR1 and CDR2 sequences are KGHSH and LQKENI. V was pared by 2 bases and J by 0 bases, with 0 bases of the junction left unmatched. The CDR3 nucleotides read TGTGCCAGCTCACCAACTAGCGGGAGCTCCTACGAGCAGTACTTC. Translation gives CASSPTSGSSYEQYF.

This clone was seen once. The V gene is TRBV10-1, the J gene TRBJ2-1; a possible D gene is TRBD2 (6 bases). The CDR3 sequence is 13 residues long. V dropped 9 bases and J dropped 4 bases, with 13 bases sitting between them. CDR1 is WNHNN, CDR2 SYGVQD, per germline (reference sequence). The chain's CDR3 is CASPTSRYNEQFF. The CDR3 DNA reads TGCGCCAGTCCAACTAGCAGGTACAATGAGCAGTTCTTC.

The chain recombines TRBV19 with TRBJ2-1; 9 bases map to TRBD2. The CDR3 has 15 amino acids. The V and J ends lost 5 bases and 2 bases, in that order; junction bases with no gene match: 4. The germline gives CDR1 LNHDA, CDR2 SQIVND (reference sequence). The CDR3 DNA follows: TGTGCCAGTAGTGGCGGACTAGCGCCCTACAATGAGCAGTTCTTC. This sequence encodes CASSGGLAPYNEQFF.

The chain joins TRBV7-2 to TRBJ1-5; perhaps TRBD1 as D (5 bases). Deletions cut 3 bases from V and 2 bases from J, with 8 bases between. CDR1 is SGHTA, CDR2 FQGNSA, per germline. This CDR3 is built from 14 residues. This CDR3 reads CASSLMGRNQPQHF. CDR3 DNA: TGTGCCAGCAGCTTGATGGGGCGCAATCAGCCCCAGCATTTT.

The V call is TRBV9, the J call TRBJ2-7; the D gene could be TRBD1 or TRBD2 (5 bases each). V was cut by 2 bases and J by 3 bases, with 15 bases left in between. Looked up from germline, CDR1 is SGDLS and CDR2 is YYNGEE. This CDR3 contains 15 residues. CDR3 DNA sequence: TGTGCCAGCAGCGTTCTGGACACTGGGGGCTACGAGCAGTACTTC. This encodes CASSVLDTGGYEQYF. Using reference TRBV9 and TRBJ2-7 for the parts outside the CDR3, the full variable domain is DSGVTQTPKHLITATGQRVTLRCSPRSGDLSVYWYQQSLDQGLQFLIQYYNGEERAKGNILERFSAQQFPDLHSELNLSSLELGDSALYFCASSVLDTGGYEQYFGPGTRLTVT.

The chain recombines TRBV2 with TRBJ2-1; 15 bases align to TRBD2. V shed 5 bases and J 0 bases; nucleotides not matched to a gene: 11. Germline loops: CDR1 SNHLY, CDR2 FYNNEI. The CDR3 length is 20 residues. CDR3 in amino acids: CASSPLPGTSGRTSYNEQFF. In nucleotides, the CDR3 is TGTGCCAGCAGTCCACTTCCTGGGACTAGCGGGAGGACCTCCTACAATGAGCAGTTCTTC.

The CDR3, as DNA: TGCGCCACGATTCCACAGGGGGCGAATGAAAAACTGTTTTTT. This translates into CATIPQGANEKLFF. The V gene is TRBV29-1, the J gene TRBJ1-4, with 9 bases fitting TRBD1. The CDR3 covers 14 residues. Germline CDR1 and CDR2: SQVTM and ANQGSEA.

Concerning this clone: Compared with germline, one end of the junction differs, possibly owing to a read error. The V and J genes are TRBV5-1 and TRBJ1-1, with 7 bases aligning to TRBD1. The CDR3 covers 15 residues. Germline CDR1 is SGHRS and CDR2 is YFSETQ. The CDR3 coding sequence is TGCGTCAGCAGCTCCGAGGGGGCCCGGGACACTGAAGCTTTCTTT. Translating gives CVSSSEGARDTEAFF.

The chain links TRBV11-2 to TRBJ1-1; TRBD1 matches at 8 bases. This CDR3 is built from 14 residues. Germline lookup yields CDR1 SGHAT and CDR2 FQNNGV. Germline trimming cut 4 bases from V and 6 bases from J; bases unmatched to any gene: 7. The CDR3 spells CASSSGQEVSEAFF. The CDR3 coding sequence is TGTGCCAGCAGCTCGGGACAGGAGGTCTCTGAAGCTTTCTTT.

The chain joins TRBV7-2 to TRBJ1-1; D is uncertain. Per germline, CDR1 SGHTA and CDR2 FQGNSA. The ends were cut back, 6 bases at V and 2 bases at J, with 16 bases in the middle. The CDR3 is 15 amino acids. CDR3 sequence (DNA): TGTGCCAGCAGTTTTACGTGGGGAATCAACACTGAAGCTTTCTTT. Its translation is CASSFTWGINTEAFF.

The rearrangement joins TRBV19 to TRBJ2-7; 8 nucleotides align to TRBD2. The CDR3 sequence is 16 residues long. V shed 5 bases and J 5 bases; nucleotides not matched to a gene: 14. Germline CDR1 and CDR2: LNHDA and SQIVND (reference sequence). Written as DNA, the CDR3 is TGTGCCAGTAGTCTACGTGAACGCAATAGCGGGAACGAGCAGTACTTC. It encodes CASSLRERNSGNEQYF.

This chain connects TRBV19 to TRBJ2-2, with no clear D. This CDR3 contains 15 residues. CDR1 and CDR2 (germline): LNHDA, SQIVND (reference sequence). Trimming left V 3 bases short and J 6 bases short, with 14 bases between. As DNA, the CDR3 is TGTGCCAGTAGTATTTCCAGGAGCGACCCCGGGGAGCTGTTTTTT. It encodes CASSISRSDPGELFF.

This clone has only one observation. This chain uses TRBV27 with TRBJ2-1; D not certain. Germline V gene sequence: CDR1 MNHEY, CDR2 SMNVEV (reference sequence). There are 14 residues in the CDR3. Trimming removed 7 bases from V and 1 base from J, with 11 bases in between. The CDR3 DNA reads TGTGCCAGCAAGTTCTTTGGGTCCTACAATGAGCAGTTCTTC. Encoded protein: CASKFFGSYNEQFF.

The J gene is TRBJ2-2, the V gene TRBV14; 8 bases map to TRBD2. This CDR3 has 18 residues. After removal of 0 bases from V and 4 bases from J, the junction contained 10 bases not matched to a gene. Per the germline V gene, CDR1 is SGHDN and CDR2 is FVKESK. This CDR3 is CASSQDIRAGATTGELFF. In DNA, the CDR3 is TGTGCCAGCAGCCAAGATATAAGAGCGGGAGCCACCACCGGGGAGCTGTTTTTT.

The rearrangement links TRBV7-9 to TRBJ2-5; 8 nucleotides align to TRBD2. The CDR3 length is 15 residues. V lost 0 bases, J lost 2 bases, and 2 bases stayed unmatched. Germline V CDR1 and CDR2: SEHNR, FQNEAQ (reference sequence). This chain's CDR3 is CASSLALADQETQYF. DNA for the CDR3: TGTGCCAGCAGCTTAGCACTAGCGGATCAAGAGACCCAGTACTTC.

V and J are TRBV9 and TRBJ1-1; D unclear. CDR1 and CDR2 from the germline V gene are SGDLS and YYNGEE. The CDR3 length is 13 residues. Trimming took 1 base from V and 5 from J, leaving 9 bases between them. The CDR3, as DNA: TGTGCCAGCAGCGTAATGGGGAGGACTGAAGCTTTCTTT. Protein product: CASSVMGRTEAFF.

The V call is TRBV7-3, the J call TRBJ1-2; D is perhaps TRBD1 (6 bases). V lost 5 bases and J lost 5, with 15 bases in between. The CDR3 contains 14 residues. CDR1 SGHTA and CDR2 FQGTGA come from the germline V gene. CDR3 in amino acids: CASSLQGGGYGYTF. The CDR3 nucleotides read TGTGCCAGCAGCCTACAGGGAGGGGGATATGGCTACACCTTC.

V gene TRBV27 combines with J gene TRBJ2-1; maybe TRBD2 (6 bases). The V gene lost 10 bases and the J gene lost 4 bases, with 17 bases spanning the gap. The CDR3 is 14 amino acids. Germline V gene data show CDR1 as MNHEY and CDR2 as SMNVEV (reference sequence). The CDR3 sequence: CATLSGRTYNEQFF. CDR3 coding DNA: TGTGCCACCCTGTCGGGGAGGACGTACAATGAGCAGTTCTTC.

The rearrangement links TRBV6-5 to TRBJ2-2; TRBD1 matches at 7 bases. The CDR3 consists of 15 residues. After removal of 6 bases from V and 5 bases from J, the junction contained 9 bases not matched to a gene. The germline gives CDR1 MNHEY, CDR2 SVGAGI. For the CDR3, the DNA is TGTGCCAGCAGCGACTACAGGGGAAGGACCGGGGAGCTGTTTTTT. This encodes CASSDYRGRTGELFF.

The CDR3 DNA follows: TGTGCCAGCAGCTACAGGACTAGCGGGATGGAGGAGCAGTACTTC. Protein product: CASSYRTSGMEEQYF. The J gene is TRBJ2-7, the V gene TRBV7-2, with 12 bases fitting TRBD2. The V gene end was trimmed by 4 bases and the J gene end by 7 bases; junction bases not matched to a gene: 8. The CDR3 spans 15 residues. The germline V gene has CDR1 SGHTA and CDR2 FQGNSA.

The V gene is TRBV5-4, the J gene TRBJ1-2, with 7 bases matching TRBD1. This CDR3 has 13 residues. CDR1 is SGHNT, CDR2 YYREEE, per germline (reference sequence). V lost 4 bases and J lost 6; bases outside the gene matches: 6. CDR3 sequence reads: CASSKTGSDGYTF. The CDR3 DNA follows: TGTGCCAGCAGCAAGACAGGGTCGGATGGCTACACCTTC.

The CDR3 sequence: CASITSDLLRTDTQYF. Written as DNA, the CDR3 is TGTGCCAGCATTACCAGTGACCTACTTCGCACAGATACGCAGTATTTT. The rearrangement uses TRBV4-2 and TRBJ2-3, with D hard to call. The CDR3 has 16 amino acids. V lost 7 bases and J lost 1, with 18 bases in between. Per the germline V gene, CDR1 is LGHNA and CDR2 is YNFKEQ.

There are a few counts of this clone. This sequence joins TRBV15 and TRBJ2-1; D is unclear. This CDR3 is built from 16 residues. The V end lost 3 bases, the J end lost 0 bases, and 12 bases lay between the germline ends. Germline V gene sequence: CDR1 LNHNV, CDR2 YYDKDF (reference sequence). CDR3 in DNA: TGTGCCACCAGCAGTCAAGAACTGAACTCCTACAATGAGCAGTTCTTC. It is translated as CATSSQELNSYNEQFF.

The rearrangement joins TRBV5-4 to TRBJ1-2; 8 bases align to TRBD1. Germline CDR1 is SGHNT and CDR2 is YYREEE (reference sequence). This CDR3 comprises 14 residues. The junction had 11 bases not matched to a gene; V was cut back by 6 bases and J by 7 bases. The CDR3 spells CASINPRTGSGYTF. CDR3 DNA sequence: TGTGCCAGCATCAACCCCCGGACAGGGAGTGGCTACACCTTC.